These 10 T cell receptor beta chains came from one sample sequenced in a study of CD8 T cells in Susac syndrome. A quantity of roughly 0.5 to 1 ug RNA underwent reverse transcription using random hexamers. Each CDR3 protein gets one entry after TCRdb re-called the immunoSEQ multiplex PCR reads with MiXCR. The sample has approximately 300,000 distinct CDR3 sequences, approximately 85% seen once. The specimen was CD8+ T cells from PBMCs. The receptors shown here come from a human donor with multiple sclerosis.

The DNA for the CDR3 is TGTGCCAGCAGCCAAGCGACAGCCGGAGCTAATGAAAAACTGTTTTTT. Encoded protein: CASSQATAGANEKLFF. The chain employs TRBV3-1 and TRBJ1-4; possibly TRBD1 for D (5 bases). V was pared by 1 base and J by 3 bases, with 12 bases between. Germline lookup yields CDR1 LGHDT and CDR2 YNNKEL (reference sequence). This CDR3 comprises 16 residues. Drawing the rest from reference TRBV3-1 and TRBJ1-4, the complete variable domain is DTAVSQTPKYLVTQMGNDKSIKCEQNLGHDTMYWYKQDSKKFLKIMFSYNNKELIINETVPNRFSPKSPDKAHLNLHINSLELGDSAVYFCASSQATAGANEKLFFGSGTQLSVL.

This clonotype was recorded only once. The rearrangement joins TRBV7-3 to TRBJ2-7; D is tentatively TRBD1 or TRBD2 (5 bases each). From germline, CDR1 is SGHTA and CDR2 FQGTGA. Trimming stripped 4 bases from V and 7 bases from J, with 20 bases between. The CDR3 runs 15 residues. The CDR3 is CASSSGTGPMGEQYF. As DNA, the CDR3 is TGTGCCAGCAGCTCCGGGACGGGGCCTATGGGGGAGCAGTACTTC.

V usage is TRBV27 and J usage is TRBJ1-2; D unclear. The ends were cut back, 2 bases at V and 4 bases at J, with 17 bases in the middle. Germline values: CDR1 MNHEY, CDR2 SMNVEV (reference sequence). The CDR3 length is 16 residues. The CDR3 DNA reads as TGTGCCAGCAGTTTAGCCCCCTACCGACCAATCTATGGCTACACCTTC. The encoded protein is CASSLAPYRPIYGYTF.

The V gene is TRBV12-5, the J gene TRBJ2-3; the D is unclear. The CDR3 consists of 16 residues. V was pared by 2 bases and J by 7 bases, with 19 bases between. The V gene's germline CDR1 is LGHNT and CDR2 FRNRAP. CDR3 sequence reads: CASGLCVKWVENTQYF. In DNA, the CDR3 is TGTGCTAGTGGTTTGTGTGTCAAATGGGTTGAAAATACGCAGTATTTT.

As DNA, the CDR3 is TGCGCCAGCAGCCAAGGCGAAGAGGGCTACGAGCAGTACTTC. Residues: CASSQGEEGYEQYF. The gene calls are TRBV4-3 and TRBJ2-7; D is possibly TRBD2 (5 bases). The CDR3 spans 14 residues. Trimming stripped 1 base from V and 3 bases from J, with 10 bases between. Per germline, CDR1 LGHNA and CDR2 YSLEER.

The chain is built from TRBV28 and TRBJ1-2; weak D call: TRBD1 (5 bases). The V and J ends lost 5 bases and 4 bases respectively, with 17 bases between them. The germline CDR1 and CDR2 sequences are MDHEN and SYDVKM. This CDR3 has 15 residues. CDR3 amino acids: CASSGTDPGGYGYTF. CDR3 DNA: TGTGCCAGCAGTGGAACGGACCCGGGGGGCTATGGCTACACCTTC.

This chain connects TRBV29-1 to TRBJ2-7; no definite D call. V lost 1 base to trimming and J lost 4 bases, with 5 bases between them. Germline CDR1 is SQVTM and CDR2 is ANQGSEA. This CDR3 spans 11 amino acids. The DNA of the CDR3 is TGCAGCGTTGAAGTTCCGTACGAGCAGTACTTC. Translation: CSVEVPYEQYF.

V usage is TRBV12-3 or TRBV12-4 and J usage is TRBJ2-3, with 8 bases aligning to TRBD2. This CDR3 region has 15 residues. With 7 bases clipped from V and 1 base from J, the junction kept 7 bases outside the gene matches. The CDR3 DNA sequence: TGTGCCAGCACGCAACTAGCGGCCGGCACAGATACGCAGTATTTT. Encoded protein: CASTQLAAGTDTQYF.

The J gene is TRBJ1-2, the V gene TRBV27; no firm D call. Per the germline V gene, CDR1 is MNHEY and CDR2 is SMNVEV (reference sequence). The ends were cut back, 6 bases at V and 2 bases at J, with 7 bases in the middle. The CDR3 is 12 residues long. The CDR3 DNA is TGTGCCAGCAGGAAGGAAAACTATGGCTACACCTTC. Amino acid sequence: CASRKENYGYTF.

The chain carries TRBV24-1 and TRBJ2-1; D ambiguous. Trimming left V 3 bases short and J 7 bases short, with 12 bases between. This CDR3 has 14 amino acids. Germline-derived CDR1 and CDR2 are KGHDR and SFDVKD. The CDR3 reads CATSDLSSLNEQFF. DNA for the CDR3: TGTGCCACCAGTGATCTTTCATCCCTGAATGAGCAGTTCTTC.